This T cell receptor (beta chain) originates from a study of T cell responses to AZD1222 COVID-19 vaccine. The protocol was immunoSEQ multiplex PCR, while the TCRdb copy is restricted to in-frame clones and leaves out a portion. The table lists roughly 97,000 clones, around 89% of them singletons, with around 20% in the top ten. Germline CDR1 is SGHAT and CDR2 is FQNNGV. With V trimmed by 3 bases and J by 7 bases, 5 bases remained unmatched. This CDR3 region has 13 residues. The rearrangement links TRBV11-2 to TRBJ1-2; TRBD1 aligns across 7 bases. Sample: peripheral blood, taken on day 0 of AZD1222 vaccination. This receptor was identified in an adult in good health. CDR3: CASSFDRVVGYTF. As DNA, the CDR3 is TGTGCCAGCAGCTTCGACAGGGTAGTTGGCTACACCTTC.